A selection of T cell receptor beta chains follows, all from one sample in a study of CD8 T cells in Susac syndrome. TCRdb reprocessed the immunoSEQ multiplex PCR reads with MiXCR, giving one entry per CDR3 protein. Of approximately 130,000 distinct CDR3 sequences listed, less than 95% are singletons. The source material was CD4+ T cells from PBMCs. These receptor sequences come from a human donor in good health. Each CDR3 is given with its conserved first and last residue.

>TRBJ1-1|TRBV7-3
CASSPGLTITEAFF
>TRBJ1-1|TRBV28
CASSSTGRTTEAFF
>TRBJ2-4|TRBV5-4
CASSSARGAKNIQYF
>TRBJ1-5|TRBV30
CAWSAGTGGEQPQHF
>TRBJ2-7|TRBV4-3
CASSQELAGLLEQYF
>TRBJ2-3|TRBV2
CASKSGLAADTQYF
>TRBJ2-7|TRBV6-5
CASSLAGNFYEQYF
>TRBJ1-1|TRBV3-1
CASSQTQGSGGTEAFF
>TRBJ2-5|TRBV30
CAWSVQEQETQYF
>TRBJ2-1|TRBV10-3
CAISRQGKENEQFF
>TRBJ1-2|TRBV18
CASSPPVPTAYGYTF
>TRBJ2-1|TRBV18
CASSPPGLAGSYNEQFF
>TRBJ1-2|TRBV29-1
CSAGSEGYGYTF
>TRBJ2-7|TRBV20-1
CSANPSGLGEQYF
>TRBJ2-7|TRBV4-2
CASSQASGTGFYEQYF
>TRBJ2-5|TRBV19
CASSINPNFQETQYF
>TRBJ2-1|TRBV20-1
CSARAMRQGQFF
>TRBJ1-6|TRBV7-9
CASSLDSTMGSPLHF
>TRBJ1-4|TRBV30
CAWSDMATNEKLFF
>TRBJ2-1|TRBV27
CASSSPLDNEQFF
>TRBJ1-5|TRBV3-1
CASSQGTPQPQHF
>TRBJ1-5|TRBV12-3/TRBV12-4
CASRYIEGNQPQHF
>TRBJ1-6|TRBV2
CASSEGGADNSPLHF
>TRBJ2-1|TRBV20-1
CSPRGTSGYNEQFF
>TRBJ1-1|TRBV3-1
CASSLQGGSGTEAFF
>TRBJ2-7|TRBV29-1
CSALQGAGYEQYF
>TRBJ1-5|TRBV4-2
CASSQESGPGQPQHF
>TRBJ1-1|TRBV28
CASRTGGAFTGTEAFF